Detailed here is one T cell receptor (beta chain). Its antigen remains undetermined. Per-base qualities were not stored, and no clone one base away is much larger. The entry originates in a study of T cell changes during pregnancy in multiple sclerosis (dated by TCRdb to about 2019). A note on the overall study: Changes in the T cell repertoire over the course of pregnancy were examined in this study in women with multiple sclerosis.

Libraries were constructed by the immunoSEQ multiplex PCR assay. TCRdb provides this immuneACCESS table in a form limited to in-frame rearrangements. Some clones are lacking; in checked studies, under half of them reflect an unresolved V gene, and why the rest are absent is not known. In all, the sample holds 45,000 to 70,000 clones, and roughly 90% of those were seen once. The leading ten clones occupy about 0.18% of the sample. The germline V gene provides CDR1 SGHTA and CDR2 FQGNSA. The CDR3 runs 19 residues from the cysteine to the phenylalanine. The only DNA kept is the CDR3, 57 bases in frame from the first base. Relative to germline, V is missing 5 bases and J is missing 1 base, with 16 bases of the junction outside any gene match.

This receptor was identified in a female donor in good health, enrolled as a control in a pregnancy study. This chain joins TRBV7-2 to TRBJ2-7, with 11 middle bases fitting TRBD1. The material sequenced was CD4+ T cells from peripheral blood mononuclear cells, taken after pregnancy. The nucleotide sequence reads TGTGCCAGCAGCAAACAGGACAGGGGGCGACCCCGGGGATCCTACGAGCAGTACTTC. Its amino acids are CASSKQDRGRPRGSYEQYF.